The 25 T cell receptor beta chains presented below share a single source sample, sequenced in a study of CD8+ T cells in alopecia areata listed by TCRdb under 2018. Cells from mouse cutaneous lymph nodes were pooled, stained for CD4, CD8alpha, NKG2D, NKG2ACE and other markers, and then sorted on a BD Influx. Libraries were prepared through the immunoSEQ multiplex PCR assay. RNA was extracted from all samples and reverse transcribed into cDNA as template for TCR sequencing. In TCRdb, the immuneACCESS table is reduced to in-frame sequences with V and J assigned. These tables do not hold every clone; where another copy was compared, an unresolved V gene accounts for under half, and the others remain unexplained. In this sample the table shows under 350,000 clones, and no singletons are among them. Of the sample, more than 0.95% falls within the top ten clones. The sample taken for sequencing was CD4+ T cells sorted from a lymph node. Every receptor here comes from a C3H/HeJ mouse with alopecia areata. With respect to MHC, this strain carries the haplotype H2-k.

This clone was observed a few times. Gene names follow the mouse nomenclature. Sequencing ends 4 residues short of the CDR3 end; the germline J gene provides the rest. This CDR3 is also generated by other DNA sequences in the sample. The chain carries TRBV5 and TRBJ2-2; 12 positions match TRBD1. Germline CDR1 reads LGHNA; CDR2 reads YNLKQL (reference sequence). V was clipped by 3 bases and J by 4 bases; unmatched bases: 9. The length of the CDR3 is 18 residues. The DNA read from the CDR3 is TGTGCCAGCAGCCAGGACGGGACAGGGGGCGCCGGCACCGGG. Its translation: CASSQDGTGGAGTG. The full CDR3 sequence reads CASSQDGTGGAGTGQLYF.

This clone was observed a handful of times. Gene labels here are mouse ones. The read halts 4 residues ahead of the CDR3 end, with the missing end drawn from the germline J gene. This chain links TRBV13-3 with TRBJ2-3, with 7 bases lining up with TRBD1. The V and J ends lost 5 bases and 3 bases, in that order; junction bases with no gene match: 6. CDR1 and CDR2 (germline): NNHDY, SYVADS. This CDR3 region has 14 residues. The CDR3 loop reads CASSPDRAAETLYF. The DNA read from the CDR3 is TGTGCCAGCAGCCCCGACAGGGCCGCAGAA.

The table lists this clone with a few counts. Genes and germline come from the mouse. The CDR3 end falls 4 residues outside the read, so it is completed with the germline J gene. The chain has TRBV1 and TRBJ2-5, with a possible D match to TRBD1 (5 bases). V was pared by 2 bases and J by 2 bases, with 11 bases between. The CDR3 runs to 15 residues. Per the germline V gene, CDR1 is NSQYPW and CDR2 is LRSPGD (reference sequence). The CDR3 protein is CTCSALRTFQDTQYF. CDR3 DNA (partial): TGCACCTGCAGTGCACTACGGACATTCCAAGAC.

This clone was picked up a small number of times. The genes are named according to mouse. The DNA ends 3 residues before the CDR3 does, and the rest of the CDR3 is filled in from the germline J gene. The chain employs TRBV5 and TRBJ1-6, with 8 bases fitting TRBD1. TRBJ1-6 is designated an ORF whose function remains uncertain. Losses at the gene ends were 5 bases for V and 5 bases for J; bases not matched to a gene: 2. This CDR3 has 14 residues. Germline V gene data show CDR1 as LGHNA and CDR2 as YNLKQL (reference sequence). The CDR3 spells CASSETGDNSPLYF. The sequenced part of the CDR3 DNA is TGTGCCAGCAGCGAGACAGGGGATAATTCGCCC.

Comment on this clone: Germline and genes here are mouse. The part of the CDR3 DNA that was read is TGTGCCTGGGCACTGGGGGGGGAC. Its protein product is CAWALGGD. The entire CDR3 is CAWALGGDTQYF. V gene TRBV31 combines with J gene TRBJ2-5, with 10 bases aligning to TRBD2. From the germline J gene comes the end of the CDR3, since the read stops 4 residues before it. CDR3 length: 12 residues. Looked up from germline, CDR1 is GKSSPN and CDR2 is SITVG. The whole variable domain, remainder taken from reference TRBV31 and TRBJ2-5, is AQTIHQWPVAEIKAVGSPLSLGCTIKGKSSPNLYWYWQATGGTLQQLFYSITVGQVESVVQLNLSASRPKDDQFILSTEKLLLSHSGFYLCAWALGGDTQYFGPGTRLLVL.

Details on this clone: The gene names here belong to mouse. The DNA read from the CDR3 is TGTGCCAGCAGCCAAGGGGACATCTACCAAGAC. This translates into CASSQGDIYQD. The whole CDR3 is CASSQGDIYQDTQYF. This sequence joins TRBV5 and TRBJ2-5; D may be TRBD1 (6 bases). The read halts 4 residues ahead of the CDR3 end, with the missing end drawn from the germline J gene. The CDR3 loop spans 15 amino acids. V was trimmed by 1 base and J by 1 base, leaving 9 bases between them. Germline V gene lookup returns CDR1 LGHNA and CDR2 YNLKQL (reference sequence).

A few counts support this clone. Gene names are mouse gene names. The read is 4 residues too short to cover the CDR3 end, so that end is filled in from the germline J gene. This sequence joins TRBV13-2 and TRBJ2-2; D call uncertain. Germline CDR1 reads NNHNN; CDR2 reads SYGAGS (reference sequence). The CDR3 has 14 residues. The ends were cut back, 0 bases at V and 4 bases at J, with 7 bases in the middle. The CDR3 sequence: CASGDASGTGQLYF. CDR3 bases read: TGTGCCAGCGGTGATGCGAGTGGCACCGGG.

This clone came up a few times. Genes and germline are mouse. The missing CDR3 end, 3 residues past where the read stops, is filled in from the germline J gene. The V gene is TRBV17, the J gene TRBJ1-6; D is unresolved. Being an ORF, TRBJ1-6 has a function that is uncertain. Per germline, CDR1 MNHDT and CDR2 YYDKIL. CDR3 length: 14 residues. V was clipped by 3 bases and J by 4 bases, with 7 bases between them. Partial CDR3 DNA: TGTGCTAGCAGTAGCCAGAAATATAATTCGCCC. Translation: CASSSQKYNSP. The entire CDR3 protein is CASSSQKYNSPLYF.

In regard to this clone: Possible read error: a much larger clone is one base away. Gene names are the mouse ones. Read data end 4 residues before the CDR3 end; the end is taken from the germline J gene. The chain joins TRBV13-1 to TRBJ2-1; a weak D match, TRBD1 (6 bases). This CDR3 comprises 15 residues. V lost 3 bases and J 2 bases, leaving 12 bases between the germline ends. Germline CDR1 NSHNY, CDR2 SYGAGN. The CDR3 DNA, read in part, is TGTGCCAGCAGTGTGGACAGCCCCTACTATGCT. It codes for CASSVDSPYYA. The entire CDR3 reads CASSVDSPYYAEQFF.

A remark on this clone: Gene names refer to mouse genes. Read data end 4 residues before the CDR3 end; the end is taken from the germline J gene. The chain employs TRBV13-3 and TRBJ2-2, with D unclear. Germline V gene sequence: CDR1 NNHDY, CDR2 SYVADS. The CDR3 is made up of 15 amino acids. Trimming stripped 2 bases from V and 0 bases from J, with 8 bases between. CDR3 amino acids: CASSEQAANTGQLYF. CDR3 bases read: TGTGCCAGCAGTGAGCAGGCAGCAAACACCGGG.

Only a few counts were recorded for this clone. Gene names refer to mouse genes. The read halts 4 residues ahead of the CDR3 end, with the missing end drawn from the germline J gene. The chain has TRBV12-1 and TRBJ1-2; tentative D call: TRBD1 (6 bases). V dropped 0 bases and J dropped 4 bases, with 11 bases sitting between them. This CDR3 is built from 14 residues. From germline, CDR1 is SGHSN and CDR2 HYEKVE. The part of the CDR3 DNA that was read is TGTGCCAGCTCTCTCGGGGGGCAGGGCTCC. This codes for CASSLGGQGS. The entire CDR3 protein reads CASSLGGQGSDYTF. The full variable domain, its missing parts supplied by reference TRBV12-1 and TRBJ1-2, is DSGVVQSPRHIIKEKGGRSVLTCIPISGHSNVVWYQQTLGKELKFLIQHYEKVERDKGFLPSRFSVQQFDDYHSEMNMSALELEDSAMYFCASSLGGQGSDYTFGSGTRLLVI.

The sample holds a few counts of this clone. Mouse germline and gene names are used. With the read ending 4 residues before the CDR3 end, the germline J gene is used to fill in that end. This sequence joins TRBV13-1 and TRBJ2-3; possible D gene TRBD1, 6 bases. Trimming removed 3 bases at V and 0 bases at J, with 14 bases between. In germline, CDR1 is NSHNY, CDR2 SYGAGN. There are 16 residues in the CDR3. The CDR3 sequence: CASSALGQISAETLYF. The CDR3 bases that were read are TGTGCCAGCAGTGCCCTTGGACAGATAAGTGCAGAA.

This clone showed up just a few times. Mouse gene names and germline throughout. The read gets to within 3 residues of the CDR3 end, and the germline J gene fills in the rest. This chain links TRBV19 with TRBJ1-6; weak D call: TRBD1 (6 bases). TRBJ1-6 is given ORF status, its function remaining uncertain. Germline V gene data show CDR1 as FNHDT and CDR2 as SITEND (reference sequence). The V and J ends lost 5 bases and 3 bases respectively, with 12 bases between them. The CDR3 runs to 15 residues. This chain's CDR3 is CASSRTEIYNSPLYF. The covered CDR3 bases are TGTGCCAGCAGCCGGACAGAAATCTATAATTCGCCC.

This clone has just a few counts. Mouse names are used for the genes. The CDR3 end lies 4 residues beyond the end of the read and is filled in from the germline J gene. In the same sample, other DNA sequences code for this CDR3. This chain links TRBV1 with TRBJ1-1, with D tentatively TRBD1 (5 bases). The germline CDR1 and CDR2 sequences are NSQYPW and LRSPGD (reference sequence). This CDR3 region has 14 residues. V dropped 3 bases and J dropped 0 bases, with 8 bases sitting between them. CDR3 DNA, as far as it was read: TGCACCTGCAGTGCTGACAGTGCAAACACA. Residues: CTCSADSANT. The whole CDR3 is CTCSADSANTEVFF.

As concerns this clone: Gene names and germline refer to mouse. The missing CDR3 end, 4 residues past where the read stops, is filled in from the germline J gene. The chain carries TRBV13-1 and TRBJ2-5; TRBD1 is a possible D gene (6 bases). Germline V gives CDR1 NSHNY, CDR2 SYGAGN. The CDR3 runs to 13 residues. The CDR3 sequence is CASSGGQRDTQYF. Partial CDR3 DNA: TGTGCCAGCAGTGGGGGACAAAGGGAC.

This clone has only a few counts. Germline and genes: mouse. The DNA ends 4 residues before the CDR3 does, and the rest of the CDR3 is filled in from the germline J gene. The chain carries TRBV13-3 and TRBJ2-1; tentatively, D is TRBD2 (5 bases). V lost 6 bases and J lost 1, with 8 bases in between. The CDR3 totals 13 residues. Germline-derived CDR1 and CDR2 are NNHDY and SYVADS. This CDR3 reads CASNGENYAEQFF. The CDR3 DNA, read in part, is TGTGCCAGCAATGGGGAAAACTATGCT.

Notes on this clone: The germline and genes are mouse ones. The read comes to an end 4 residues before the CDR3 does, leaving the germline J gene to fill in the end. The sample has other DNA sequences that encode this CDR3 too. The V and J genes are TRBV14 and TRBJ2-5, with 7 nucleotides matching TRBD1. The CDR3 totals 14 residues. V lost 5 bases to trimming and J lost 2 bases; unmatched junction nucleotides: 5. Germline V gives CDR1 SGHDT, CDR2 FRDEAV. CDR3 region: CASSPTGVQDTQYF. The covered CDR3 bases are TGTGCCAGCAGCCCTACAGGGGTCCAAGAC.

This clone was detected only a few times. Genes and germline are mouse. The read comes to an end 4 residues before the CDR3 does, leaving the germline J gene to fill in the end. The chain combines TRBV5 with TRBJ1-2; possibly TRBD1 for D (6 bases). The CDR3 is made up of 15 amino acids. CDR1 is LGHNA and CDR2 is YNLKQL in the germline V gene (reference sequence). The part of the CDR3 DNA that was read is TGTGCCAGCAGCCCAAAAACTGGGGGGGCGCGC. Amino acids: CASSPKTGGAR. From start to end, the CDR3 is CASSPKTGGARDYTF.

In regard to this clone: The listed genes are named as in mouse. The sequence runs out 4 residues before the end of the CDR3; the remainder is reconstructed from the germline J gene. The chain couples TRBV13-3 to TRBJ2-5, with D perhaps matching TRBD1 (7 bases). Trimming took off 2 bases at V and 1 base at J, with 11 bases between the two ends. Germline CDR1 reads NNHDY; CDR2 reads SYVADS. The CDR3 runs to 15 residues. The sequenced CDR3 bases are TGTGCCAGCAGTGAAAGGGGGCGCGACCAAGAC. Its translation is CASSERGRDQD. The entire CDR3 is CASSERGRDQDTQYF.

A remark on this clone: Gene names follow the mouse nomenclature. The CDR3 extends 4 residues past the end of the read, so its final part is completed from the germline J gene. The chain couples TRBV13-3 to TRBJ2-2, with 8 positions matching TRBD2. The CDR3 is 15 amino acids. The V gene's germline CDR1 is NNHDY and CDR2 SYVADS. With 3 bases clipped from V and 1 base from J, the junction kept 2 bases outside the gene matches. CDR3 sequence reads: CASSAGLGNTGQLYF. The CDR3 bases that were read are TGTGCCAGCAGTGCAGGACTGGGAAACACCGGG.

Regarding this clone: All gene names here are mouse names. The CDR3 extends 4 residues past the end of the read, so its final part is completed from the germline J gene. The same CDR3 also results from other DNA sequences found in this sample. The chain combines TRBV19 with TRBJ1-1; weak D call: TRBD1 (5 bases). Germline CDR1 and CDR2: FNHDT and SITEND (reference sequence). V was pared by 4 bases and J by 0 bases, with 10 bases between. CDR3 length: 14 residues. CDR3 bases read: TGTGCCAGCAGTCGACAGTCAGCAAACACA. Translation: CASSRQSANT. The full CDR3 protein is CASSRQSANTEVFF.

This clone has more than one count but fewer than ten. Germline and genes: mouse. From the germline J gene comes the end of the CDR3, since the read stops 4 residues before it. This chain links TRBV13-2 with TRBJ2-2; 8 bases match TRBD1. The length of the CDR3 is 13 residues. Per the germline V gene, CDR1 is NNHNN and CDR2 is SYGAGS (reference sequence). Trimming removed 5 bases from V and 6 bases from J; junction bases left unmatched: 3. CDR3 residues: CASGDRAPGQLYF. CDR3 bases read: TGTGCCAGCGGGGACAGGGCCCCCGGG.

This clone was found a few times. Gene names refer to mouse genes. The read finishes 4 residues shy of the CDR3 end, and the germline J gene is used to complete it. The rearrangement joins TRBV13-1 to TRBJ2-3; 10 positions match TRBD2. The V gene end was trimmed by 2 bases and the J gene end by 3 bases; junction bases not matched to a gene: 3. CDR1 is NSHNY, CDR2 SYGAGN, per germline. The length of the CDR3 is 15 residues. Partial CDR3 DNA: TGTGCCAGCAGTGAGACGACTGGGGGGGCAGAA. This sequence encodes CASSETTGGAE. The full CDR3 is CASSETTGGAETLYF.

A remark on this clone: The genes are named according to mouse. The CDR3 extends 4 residues past the end of the read, so its final part is completed from the germline J gene. V usage is TRBV13-1 and J usage is TRBJ1-2; D remains ambiguous. Per the germline V gene, CDR1 is NSHNY and CDR2 is SYGAGN. The ends were cut back, 0 bases at V and 0 bases at J, with 6 bases in the middle. The CDR3 contains 14 residues. CDR3: CASSDATPNSDYTF. The part of the CDR3 DNA that was read is TGTGCCAGCAGTGATGCCACACCAAACTCC.

This clone was seen more than once but under ten times. Genes here carry mouse names. The sequenced fragment ends 4 residues before the CDR3 boundary, so the rest is inferred from the germline J gene. The chain combines TRBV31 with TRBJ2-5; 8 bases are a match to TRBD1. CDR3 length: 15 residues. Germline V gene sequence: CDR1 GKSSPN, CDR2 SITVG. The V gene end was trimmed by 2 bases and the J gene end by 0 bases; junction bases not matched to a gene: 4. Incomplete CDR3 DNA: TGTGCCTGGAGTTCAGGGGGCGCTAACCAAGAC. Its protein is CAWSSGGANQD. The whole CDR3 sequence reads CAWSSGGANQDTQYF. Full variable domain (missing parts from reference TRBV31 and TRBJ2-5): AQTIHQWPVAEIKAVGSPLSLGCTIKGKSSPNLYWYWQATGGTLQQLFYSITVGQVESVVQLNLSASRPKDDQFILSTEKLLLSHSGFYLCAWSSGGANQDTQYFGPGTRLLVL.